Here is one T cell receptor (beta chain) with its context. Germline V gene lookup returns CDR1 LNHDA and CDR2 SQIVND (reference sequence). There are 14 residues in the CDR3. Deletions cut 7 bases from V and 2 bases from J, with 12 bases between. The entry originates in a study of OX40 agonist ivuxolimab in advanced cancers. TCRdb's copy holds only in-frame clones and misses some; the assay was immunoSEQ multiplex PCR. The sample holds 45,000 to 55,000 clones, around 84% seen once. Samples were taken at baseline and on day 1 of cycles 4 and 7. Source: CD4+ or CD8+ T cells sorted from blood, taken in a trial of the OX40 agonist ivuxolimab. This clonotype was obtained from an adult with an advanced solid tumor such as melanoma, head and neck, liver or kidney cancer. The chain has TRBV19 and TRBJ1-5, with D possibly matching TRBD1 (6 bases). CDR3 coding DNA: TGTGCCAGTAAAAGGGGGGCAGGCAATCAGCCCCAGCATTTT. Its translation is CASKRGAGNQPQHF.